The 20 T cell receptor beta chains presented below share a single source sample, sequenced in a study of OX40 agonist ivuxolimab in advanced cancers. The receptor library was made with the immunoSEQ multiplex PCR assay. Sourced from immuneACCESS, this table was stored by TCRdb with only in-frame sequences that have V and J called. A share of the clones is absent; for the studies checked, an unresolved V gene accounts for under half, and the remainder has no known explanation. Recorded for this sample are approximately 50,000 clones; roughly 92% of them occurred a single time. The ten largest account for about 18% of the sample. The source was CD4+ or CD8+ T cells sorted from blood, collected in a trial of the OX40 agonist ivuxolimab. Every receptor here comes from an adult with an advanced solid tumor such as melanoma, head and neck, liver or kidney cancer.

The V call is TRBV4-1, the J call TRBJ1-1, with 11 nucleotides matching TRBD1. The CDR3 runs to 15 residues. Germline lookup yields CDR1 MGHRA and CDR2 YSYEKL. J gave up 10 bases and V 1 base, and 8 bases lay outside the gene matches. CDR3 sequence (DNA): TGCGCCAGCAGCCAAGGCCCCGGGACAGGGGGTAGAGCTTTCTTT. It encodes CASSQGPGTGGRAFF.

The chain carries TRBV9 and TRBJ2-3; D might be TRBD2 (6 bases). Trimming left V 1 base short and J 2 bases short, with 17 bases between. Germline V CDR1 and CDR2: SGDLS, YYNGEE. This CDR3 comprises 17 residues. Written as DNA, the CDR3 is TGTGCCAGCAGCGTACGAGGCCTGGGACTCACCACAGATACGCAGTATTTT. Encoded protein: CASSVRGLGLTTDTQYF. Drawing the rest from reference TRBV9 and TRBJ2-3, the complete variable domain is DSGVTQTPKHLITATGQRVTLRCSPRSGDLSVYWYQQSLDQGLQFLIQYYNGEERAKGNILERFSAQQFPDLHSELNLSSLELGDSALYFCASSVRGLGLTTDTQYFGPGTRLTVL.

V is TRBV6-1 and J is TRBJ2-1, with 7 positions matching TRBD2. The CDR3 has 16 amino acids. Germline CDR1 is MNHNS and CDR2 is SASEGT. The ends lost 2 bases at V and 9 bases at J; junction bases unmatched: 13. The CDR3 region is CASSEFAAGAGIEQFF. The CDR3 bases are TGTGCCAGCAGTGAATTTGCGGCGGGAGCGGGTATTGAGCAGTTCTTC.

The chain uses TRBV6-6 and TRBJ2-7; D call uncertain. V shed 6 bases and J shed 6 bases, with 9 bases lying between them. CDR1 is MNHNY, CDR2 SVGAGI, per germline (reference sequence). This CDR3 comprises 11 residues. CDR3 DNA: TGTGCCAGCAGATTTAGTGCCGAGCAGTACTTC. Translating gives CASRFSAEQYF.

The rearrangement links TRBV11-2 to TRBJ1-1; no clear D. CDR3 length: 16 amino acids. Trimming cost V 5 bases and J 6 bases, with 22 bases left between them. CDR1 is SGHAT, CDR2 FQNNGV, per germline. The CDR3 region has the DNA TGTGCCAGCAGCCGGACTCCGTCATTAGAATGGGCTGAAGCTTTCTTT. It specifies CASSRTPSLEWAEAFF.

This rearrangement joins TRBV6-5 to TRBJ2-1; a weak D match, TRBD1 (6 bases). Germline CDR1 is MNHEY and CDR2 is SVGAGI. The CDR3 extends over 14 amino acids. Between the trimmed V and J ends, which lost 5 bases and 2 bases, there was a span of 10 bases. CDR3 DNA sequence: TGTGCCAGCAGTAGGACAGTAGCCTACAATGAGCAGTTCTTC. As protein: CASSRTVAYNEQFF.

This chain joins TRBV28 and TRBJ2-7, with 11 bases identical to TRBD1. The germline CDR1 and CDR2 sequences are MDHEN and SYDVKM. This CDR3 contains 14 residues. J lost 4 bases, V lost 7 bases, and 6 bases had no gene match. CDR3 sequence (DNA): TGTGCCAGCATTCCGGGACAGGGGGGATACGAGCAGTACTTC. It codes for CASIPGQGGYEQYF.

The rearrangement uses TRBV4-3 and TRBJ1-1; 8 bases map to TRBD1. The CDR3 runs to 12 residues. V dropped 0 bases and J dropped 9; count of bases not matched to a gene: 0. Looked up from germline, CDR1 is LGHNA and CDR2 is YSLEER. The CDR3 DNA sequence: TGCGCCAGCAGCCAAGACAGGGGGCAAGCTTTCTTT. Its translation: CASSQDRGQAFF.

The rearrangement joins TRBV4-1 to TRBJ2-2, with TRBD2 matching over 7 bases. The CDR3 sequence is 14 residues long. Unmatched junction bases numbered 9, after V lost 4 bases and J lost 10 bases. Germline V gene sequence: CDR1 MGHRA, CDR2 YSYEKL. CDR3 loop: CASSRGSNYEELFF. In DNA, the CDR3 is TGCGCCAGCAGCCGCGGGAGTAATTACGAGGAGCTGTTTTTT.

The J gene is TRBJ2-7, the V gene TRBV9; 7 bases agree with TRBD2. Germline assignment: CDR1 SGDLS and CDR2 YYNGEE. CDR3 length equals 15 residues. V shed 4 bases, J shed 3 bases, and the junction held 10 bases outside the gene matches. This CDR3 reads CASSISGSSSYEQYF. The CDR3 nucleotides read TGTGCCAGCAGCATTAGCGGGTCTTCAAGCTACGAGCAGTACTTC.

This clone was recorded once. V is TRBV11-2 and J is TRBJ1-2; D not resolved. The germline V and J ends were trimmed by 1 base and 8 bases, with 14 bases remaining between them. The CDR3 runs 14 residues. The germline gives CDR1 SGHAT, CDR2 FQNNGV. For the CDR3, the DNA is TGTGCCAGCAGCTTAGCATCTGGAGGGAGAGGCTACACCTTC. Residues: CASSLASGGRGYTF.

The CDR3 loop reads CASSETGTGDTQYF. The DNA of the CDR3 is TGTGCCAGCAGCGAAACCGGGACTGGAGATACGCAGTATTTT. The chain is built from TRBV7-9 and TRBJ2-3, with a tentative D call TRBD2 (6 bases). This CDR3 is 14 amino acids long. V was cut by 5 bases and J by 5 bases, with 14 bases left in between. CDR1 is SEHNR, CDR2 FQNEAQ, per germline (reference sequence).

The chain has TRBV5-8 and TRBJ2-5, with D tentatively TRBD2 (6 bases). The CDR3 extends over 14 amino acids. V dropped 3 bases and J dropped 2 bases, with 11 bases sitting between them. The germline CDR1 and CDR2 sequences are SGHTS and YDEGEE. In DNA, the CDR3 is TGTGCCAGCAGCTGGGGGACTCAACAAGAGACCCAGTACTTC. It is translated as CASSWGTQQETQYF.

The chain is built from TRBV7-2 and TRBJ1-5; D remains ambiguous. Germline loops: CDR1 SGHTA, CDR2 FQGNSA. V lost 0 bases and J lost 4, with 4 bases in between. The CDR3 has 13 residues. CDR3 protein: CASSLASNQPQHF. CDR3 sequence (DNA): TGTGCCAGCAGCTTAGCGTCGAATCAGCCCCAGCATTTT.

The chain joins TRBV6-1 to TRBJ1-1; TRBD1 aligns across 11 bases. The CDR3 totals 12 residues. V was pared by 11 bases and J by 5 bases, with 4 bases of the junction left unmatched. The V gene's germline CDR1 is MNHNS and CDR2 SASEGT. The CDR3 sequence: CASGTGGTEAFF. In DNA form, the CDR3 reads TGTGCCTCCGGGACAGGGGGGACTGAAGCTTTCTTT.

The chain joins TRBV4-2 to TRBJ1-5; 7 bases match TRBD1. Trimming took 5 bases from V and 3 from J; bases not matched to a gene: 7. The CDR3 sequence is 15 residues long. Germline CDR1 is LGHNA and CDR2 is YNFKEQ. CDR3 sequence (DNA): TGTGCCAGCAGCTCACTGGGGACAGACAATCAGCCCCAGCATTTT. Its protein product is CASSSLGTDNQPQHF.

The rearrangement links TRBV11-2 to TRBJ2-1; D unclear. V gave up 6 bases and J gave up 4 bases, with 10 bases separating them. CDR3 length: 13 amino acids. Looked up from germline, CDR1 is SGHAT and CDR2 is FQNNGV. The CDR3 DNA reads as TGTGCCAGCAGACCTATCTATTACAATGAGCAGTTCTTC. Amino acids: CASRPIYYNEQFF.

With regard to this clone: This sample also contains other DNA sequences that code for the same CDR3. The rearrangement links TRBV10-1 to TRBJ2-5; 8 bases map to TRBD2. CDR3 length: 15 residues. J was trimmed by 1 base and V by 4 bases; bases with no gene match: 5. Germline V gene sequence: CDR1 WNHNN, CDR2 SYGVQD (reference sequence). The CDR3 sequence: CASSASGRVQETQYF. CDR3 nucleotide sequence: TGCGCCAGCAGTGCGAGCGGGAGAGTCCAAGAGACCCAGTACTTC.

The V gene is TRBV5-6, the J gene TRBJ2-1; D unclear. V lost 5 bases, J lost 8 bases, and 17 bases lay in between. This CDR3 has 14 amino acids. Germline CDR1 SGHDT, CDR2 YYEEEE. In nucleotides, the CDR3 is TGTGCCAGCAGGGCCCCCTCAGATGCCGATGAGCAGTTCTTC. This translates into CASRAPSDADEQFF. The whole variable domain, filled in from reference TRBV5-6 and TRBJ2-1, reads DAGVTQSPTHLIKTRGQQVTLRCSPKSGHDTVSWYQQALGQGPQFIFQYYEEEERQRGNFPDRFSGHQFPNYSSELNVNALLLGDSALYLCASRAPSDADEQFFGPGTRLTVL.

This chain connects TRBV19 to TRBJ1-1; D is uncertain. V was cut by 3 bases and J by 7 bases, with 9 bases left in between. The CDR3 loop spans 12 amino acids. Looked up from germline, CDR1 is LNHDA and CDR2 is SQIVND (reference sequence). CDR3 sequence reads: CASSMGGNEAFF. The CDR3 DNA follows: TGTGCCAGTAGTATGGGCGGAAATGAAGCTTTCTTT.